This TCR beta chain was observed in a study of cytomegalovirus exposure and HLA in healthy donors. Whole-study findings and limits: For presence/absence analyses, sequencing depth was assumed to be roughly uniform across donors. A later analysis showed HLA-associated TCR beta chains outstripping equally common others in clonal expansion. Relative to the roughly 640-donor mean, N-insertions were reportedly fewer in an Asian-associated ancestry cluster in a later analysis.

As concerns this clone: Antigen: not known.

It was with 60 Vbeta and 13 Jbeta primers that the PCR ran. Sequencing was performed with immunoSEQ multiplex PCR; in TCRdb, only in-frame clones are kept and a portion is missing. The sample shows 220,000 or so clones, approximately 82% of them seen only once. CDR1 is SGHAT and CDR2 is FQNNGV in the germline V gene. This CDR3 has 13 amino acids. V lost 3 bases to trimming and J lost 3 bases, with 8 bases between them. Sequencing was performed on PBMCs. The receptor comes from a male donor in good health and CMV-seronegative. The gene calls are TRBV11-2 and TRBJ1-2; D remains unclear. CDR3 amino acids: CASSFPQHYGYTF. In nucleotides, the CDR3 is TGTGCCAGCAGCTTCCCACAGCACTATGGCTACACCTTC.